A single sample is the source of the 29 T cell receptor beta chains below, sequenced in a study of blood T cells in healthy people across ages. A second PCR, run for about 7 to 11 cycles, used a sample-barcoded 5' primer plus a J-beta primer mix. TCRdb re-analysed the 5' RACE reads in MiXCR, keeping a single row per CDR3 protein. The sample has 1.5 million or so distinct CDR3 sequences, roughly 40% seen once. Sequenced material: blood. Source of these receptors: a woman between 18 and 29 years old in good health.

The chain uses TRBV11-2 and TRBJ2-3; 7 bases fit TRBD2. Unmatched junction bases numbered 11, after V lost 4 bases and J lost 4 bases. This CDR3 is built from 16 residues. Germline V gene lookup returns CDR1 SGHAT and CDR2 FQNNGV. CDR3 amino acids: CASSYLRGGWADTQYF. CDR3 DNA sequence: TGTGCCAGCAGCTACCTTAGGGGAGGGTGGGCAGATACGCAGTATTTT. Filled out from reference TRBV11-2 and TRBJ2-3, the complete variable domain reads EAGVAQSPRYKIIEKRQSVAFWCNPISGHATLYWYQQILGQGPKLLIQFQNNGVVDDSQLPKDRFSAERLKGVDSTLKIQPAKLEDSAVYLCASSYLRGGWADTQYFGPGTRLTVL.

This chain uses TRBV20-1 with TRBJ2-1, with 10 bases matching TRBD2. The ends lost 3 bases at V and 6 bases at J; junction bases unmatched: 2. The CDR3 has 13 residues. Germline V gene data show CDR1 as DFQATT and CDR2 as SNEGSKA (reference sequence). This CDR3 reads CSARASGSNEQFF. The CDR3 DNA reads as TGCAGTGCTAGGGCTAGCGGGAGCAATGAGCAGTTCTTC.

This sequence joins TRBV7-2 and TRBJ1-1; D gene uncertain. V gave up 5 bases and J gave up 10 bases, with 23 bases separating them. Germline V CDR1 and CDR2: SGHTA, FQGNSA. This CDR3 has 15 residues. CDR3 region: CASSPRGGRFEVAFF. The CDR3 DNA reads as TGTGCCAGCAGCCCCCGGGGTGGGAGGTTCGAAGTAGCTTTCTTT.

As DNA, the CDR3 is TGCAGCGTTGGGATGACAGGGGTGGGTAGCAATCAGCCCCAGCATTTT. It translates to CSVGMTGVGSNQPQHF. The chain is built from TRBV29-1 and TRBJ1-5; 8 nucleotides line up with TRBD1. The junction had 8 bases not matched to a gene; V was cut back by 4 bases and J by 0 bases. Germline lookup yields CDR1 SQVTM and CDR2 ANQGSEA. The CDR3 has 16 amino acids.

The chain carries TRBV12-3 or TRBV12-4 and TRBJ2-5; D gene unclear. This CDR3 region has 18 residues. V dropped 5 bases and J dropped 5 bases, with 27 bases sitting between them. The CDR3 DNA follows: TGTGCCAGCAGTCATGGGCTCCCGTCGGCACCCCACTGGGAGACCCAGTACTTC. It specifies CASSHGLPSAPHWETQYF.

The V and J genes are TRBV10-1 and TRBJ2-1; D is uncertain. Germline CDR1 and CDR2: WNHNN and SYGVQD (reference sequence). V shed 7 bases and J shed 5 bases, with 18 bases lying between them. This CDR3 spans 15 amino acids. CDR3 sequence reads: CASNQTGKIDNEQFF. CDR3 nucleotides: TGCGCCAGCAACCAGACTGGCAAAATTGACAATGAGCAGTTCTTC.

CDR3 loop: CASSLEVLSPYNEQYF. DNA for the CDR3: TGTGCCAGCAGCTTAGAAGTGTTATCACCCTACAATGAGCAGTACTTC. This chain connects TRBV7-6 to TRBJ2-5, with no clear D. CDR3 length equals 16 residues. V lost 1 base to trimming and J lost 11 bases, with 23 bases between them. The germline V gene has CDR1 SGHVS and CDR2 FNYEAQ.

This clonotype was counted at least ten times. V usage is TRBV5-1 and J usage is TRBJ2-3, with D hard to call. The V end lost 0 bases, the J end lost 0 bases, and 5 bases lay between the germline ends. This CDR3 spans 14 amino acids. Germline V gives CDR1 SGHRS, CDR2 YFSETQ. The DNA for the CDR3 is TGCGCCAGCAGCTTGGGGCACAGCACAGATACGCAGTATTTT. Protein product: CASSLGHSTDTQYF.

V gene TRBV7-9 combines with J gene TRBJ1-3; no definite D call. This CDR3 spans 13 amino acids. The germline V and J ends were trimmed by 11 bases and 0 bases, with 11 bases remaining between them. Germline CDR1 reads SEHNR; CDR2 reads FQNEAQ (reference sequence). The CDR3 reads CACSPSSGNTIYF. In DNA, the CDR3 is TGTGCCTGCTCCCCGAGCTCTGGAAACACCATATATTTT.

The chain is built from TRBV5-1 and TRBJ1-1; D is perhaps TRBD1 (6 bases). V gave up 3 bases and J gave up 5 bases, with 17 bases separating them. The CDR3 is 15 amino acids. Germline V gene sequence: CDR1 SGHRS, CDR2 YFSETQ. The CDR3 nucleotides read TGCGCCAGCAGCTACAGGACAGTTGGAGGAACTGAAGCTTTCTTT. This sequence encodes CASSYRTVGGTEAFF.

This clonotype was seen only a few times. The chain carries TRBV11-2 and TRBJ2-1, with 9 bases that match TRBD2. Germline loops: CDR1 SGHAT, CDR2 FQNNGV. With 1 base clipped from V and 4 bases from J, the junction kept 11 bases outside the gene matches. CDR3 size: 18 residues. The CDR3 DNA reads TGTGCCAGCAGCTTAGTCAGTCACGGGACTAGCAGATACAATGAGCAGTTCTTC. This codes for CASSLVSHGTSRYNEQFF.

The chain is built from TRBV20-1 and TRBJ1-6; D is perhaps TRBD1 (5 bases). The CDR3 contains 14 residues. Germline CDR1 is DFQATT and CDR2 is SNEGSKA (reference sequence). V gave up 6 bases and J gave up 7 bases, with 16 bases separating them. The CDR3 sequence is CSALRGAPNSPLHF. CDR3 DNA: TGCAGTGCCTTGCGTGGGGCCCCAAATTCACCCCTCCACTTT.

The chain is built from TRBV5-1 and TRBJ2-3, with D tentatively TRBD1 (5 bases). In germline, CDR1 is SGHRS, CDR2 YFSETQ. The CDR3 runs 13 residues. Trimming removed 5 bases at V and 4 bases at J, with 11 bases between. In DNA form, the CDR3 reads TGCGCCAGCAGACCCCGACAGTCAGATACGCAGTATTTT. Translation: CASRPRQSDTQYF.

J is TRBJ1-5 and V is TRBV27; D not certain. CDR1 and CDR2 (germline): MNHEY, SMNVEV (reference sequence). Trimming took off 1 base at V and 0 bases at J, with 4 bases between the two ends. CDR3 size: 14 residues. The CDR3 sequence: CASSLFDSNQPQHF. The CDR3 nucleotides read TGTGCCAGCAGTTTATTCGATAGCAATCAGCCCCAGCATTTT.

In its sample, this clonotype was seen once. The chain couples TRBV10-3 to TRBJ2-3; D gene unclear. Germline V gene data show CDR1 as ENHRY and CDR2 as SYGVKD. The CDR3 contains 16 residues. Deletions cut 4 bases from V and 2 bases from J, with 16 bases between. Written as DNA, the CDR3 is TGTGCCATCAGTGGCTATGGGCCGATCACCACAGATACGCAGTATTTT. Translated: CAISGYGPITTDTQYF.

The chain is built from TRBV7-2 and TRBJ2-5; D is unclear. This CDR3 spans 18 amino acids. Germline-derived CDR1 and CDR2 are SGHTA and FQGNSA. V was shortened by 1 base and J by 2 bases, with 20 bases between the two germline ends. CDR3 sequence (DNA): TGTGCCAGCAGCTTAGTGGTCGGCAGATCGGTCGGGCAAGAGACCCAGTACTTC. It yields the protein CASSLVVGRSVGQETQYF.

This chain links TRBV29-1 with TRBJ2-1; 13 nucleotides align to TRBD2. Near its end, the DNA agrees better with TRBJ2-7, so the J call may be wrong. There are 16 residues in the CDR3. CDR1 SQVTM and CDR2 ANQGSEA come from the germline V gene. The CDR3 sequence is CSVPAPGLAGYNEQYF. The CDR3 region has the DNA TGCAGCGTTCCCGCCCCGGGACTAGCGGGGTACAATGAGCAGTACTTC.

This clonotype was observed at least ten times. V and J are TRBV29-1 and TRBJ2-5; perhaps TRBD2 as D (6 bases). Germline V gene sequence: CDR1 SQVTM, CDR2 ANQGSEA. Trimming cost V 6 bases and J 1 base, with 9 bases left between them. The CDR3 is 12 residues long. CDR3 residues: CSVAEGQETQYF. DNA for the CDR3: TGCAGCGTCGCGGAGGGCCAAGAGACCCAGTACTTC.

The chain joins TRBV27 to TRBJ1-6; 10 bases line up with TRBD1. The CDR3 covers 14 residues. CDR1 is MNHEY, CDR2 SMNVEV, per germline (reference sequence). Losses at the gene ends were 4 bases for V and 9 bases for J; bases not matched to a gene: 3. DNA of the CDR3: TGTGCCAGCAGTTGGGACAGGGGAGTTTCACCCCTCCACTTT. The encoded protein is CASSWDRGVSPLHF.

The rearrangement links TRBV20-1 to TRBJ2-1; 7 bases map to TRBD2. This CDR3 has 15 residues. The germline CDR1 and CDR2 sequences are DFQATT and SNEGSKA (reference sequence). Losses at the gene ends were 6 bases for V and 0 bases for J; bases not matched to a gene: 8. CDR3 DNA sequence: TGCAGTGCCAGTAGCGGGCCAAGCTCCTACAATGAGCAGTTCTTC. Its translation: CSASSGPSSYNEQFF.

The chain recombines TRBV6-2 or TRBV6-3 with TRBJ2-3; weak D call: TRBD2 (6 bases). CDR3 size: 16 residues. Germline CDR1 reads MNHEY; CDR2 reads SVGEGT. V was shortened by 2 bases and J by 2 bases, with 14 bases between the two germline ends. This CDR3 reads CASSYGTQRITDTQYF. CDR3 DNA sequence: TGTGCCAGCAGTTACGGGACTCAGAGGATCACAGATACGCAGTATTTT.

The chain combines TRBV30 with TRBJ1-2; the D is unclear. Trimming took 0 bases from V and 13 from J, leaving 21 bases between them. The CDR3 is 14 residues long. CDR1 is GTSNPN and CDR2 is SVGIG in the germline V gene (reference sequence). The CDR3 loop reads CAWSVGVGLSHFTF. CDR3 in DNA: TGTGCCTGGAGTGTAGGAGTAGGACTTTCGCATTTCACCTTC.

This clonotype was counted only a few times. The rearrangement links TRBV6-2 or TRBV6-3 to TRBJ2-7; perhaps TRBD1 as D (6 bases). The CDR3 is made up of 15 amino acids. Germline V CDR1 and CDR2: MNHEY, SVGEGT. Trimming took off 6 bases at V and 1 base at J, with 16 bases between the two ends. CDR3 residues: CASSRQDYFSYEQYF. As DNA, the CDR3 is TGTGCCAGCAGCCGACAGGATTACTTTTCCTACGAGCAGTACTTC.

Many counts were recorded for this clonotype. The chain recombines TRBV2 with TRBJ2-7, with a tentative D call TRBD2 (5 bases). Trimming pared 5 bases from V and 4 bases from J, leaving 6 bases between. The V gene's germline CDR1 is SNHLY and CDR2 FYNNEI. The CDR3 spans 11 residues. CDR3 in amino acids: CASSREYEQYF. For the CDR3, the DNA is TGTGCCAGCAGTAGGGAGTACGAGCAGTACTTC.

This clonotype appeared a few times. The chain employs TRBV10-3 and TRBJ2-5; either TRBD1 or TRBD2 may fit D (5 bases each). This CDR3 region has 15 residues. Deletions cut 2 bases from V and 4 bases from J, with 14 bases between. The germline CDR1 and CDR2 sequences are ENHRY and SYGVKD. The CDR3 region has the DNA TGTGCCATCAGTGAGGGGACGGCGGTAAGAGAGACCCAGTACTTC. Translation gives CAISEGTAVRETQYF.

This rearrangement joins TRBV24-1 to TRBJ1-5; D unresolved. CDR3 length: 13 residues. Germline CDR1 KGHDR, CDR2 SFDVKD. Trimming took off 1 base at V and 9 bases at J, with 9 bases between the two ends. The CDR3 loop reads CATSDFGFAPQHF. Written as DNA, the CDR3 is TGTGCCACCAGTGATTTCGGGTTTGCGCCCCAGCATTTT.

This chain connects TRBV3-1 to TRBJ1-4; D gene unclear. Trimming removed 3 bases from V and 2 bases from J, with 10 bases in between. The CDR3 totals 15 residues. From germline, CDR1 is LGHDT and CDR2 YNNKEL (reference sequence). The CDR3 loop is CASSQAAPTNEKLFF. DNA for the CDR3: TGTGCCAGCAGCCAGGCGGCGCCGACTAATGAAAAACTGTTTTTT.

This clonotype was counted between two and nine times. The rearrangement uses TRBV12-3 or TRBV12-4 and TRBJ2-5; 9 positions match TRBD1. The CDR3 is made up of 14 amino acids. The V gene end was trimmed by 6 bases and the J gene end by 7 bases; junction bases not matched to a gene: 9. This CDR3 reads CASSRDRVDGTQYF. CDR3 DNA: TGTGCCAGCAGCAGGGACAGGGTTGACGGGACCCAGTACTTC.

This sequence joins TRBV6-5 and TRBJ2-4; TRBD1 is a possible D gene (5 bases). The V gene's germline CDR1 is MNHEY and CDR2 SVGAGI. This CDR3 contains 17 residues. Deletions cut 0 bases from V and 1 base from J, with 13 bases between. The chain's CDR3 is CASSYSTAAPAKNIQYF. DNA of the CDR3: TGTGCCAGCAGTTACTCGACAGCCGCCCCGGCCAAAAACATTCAGTACTTC.